This TCR beta chain was sequenced for a study of beta chain features in type 1 diabetes. Study-level results: Type 1 diabetes patients showed a moderate but significant shortening of TCRB CDR3s in all four CD4+ subsets. A pattern of fewer insertions and more deletions at VDJ junctions was seen in type 1 diabetes patients.

This clone has a handful of counts. Its specificity is unknown. The whole isolated RNA underwent reverse transcription, so sequencing captured expressed TCRB transcripts. The repertoire was sequenced with immunoSEQ multiplex PCR; TCRdb's copy has only in-frame clones and lacks some. The data contain tens of thousands of clones, approximately 69% of them singletons. Stem cell-like memory, regulatory, central memory and naive CD4+ cells were sorted via CD45RO/CCR7/CD25/CD127/CD95/CD27. The clonotype originates from a man between 18 and 35 years old with type 1 diabetes. The material sequenced was Tregs from blood.

The DNA for the CDR3 is TGTGCCAGCAGCGTAGGGACTTTACAAGAGACCCAGTACTTC. Translation gives CASSVGTLQETQYF. The chain couples TRBV9 to TRBJ2-5, with D perhaps matching TRBD2 (5 bases). CDR1 and CDR2 from the germline V gene are SGDLS and YYNGEE. Trimming removed 0 bases from V and 2 bases from J, with 8 bases in between. There are 14 residues in the CDR3.